This T cell receptor (beta chain) originates from a study of blood T cell repertoires in COVID-19. Overall study: PBMCs, B-cell-depleted T cells, or T cells were the source of the cDNA or gDNA that made up the material.

This clone was detected only a few times. Assay: immunoSEQ multiplex PCR; the TCRdb copy retains only in-frame clones and omits some. The data show 150,000 to 200,000 clones, 74% seen once. This CDR3 is 15 amino acids long. Trimming removed 8 bases at V and 0 bases at J, with 13 bases between. Per germline, CDR1 LGHDT and CDR2 YNNKEL (reference sequence). The clonotype comes from a woman older than 75 with acute or convalescent COVID-19. The sequenced material came from peripheral blood. This chain connects TRBV3-1 (or the pseudogene TRBV3-2) to TRBJ2-2; D possibly corresponds to TRBD1 (5 bases). The CDR3, as DNA: TGTGCCAGCTCATTGGGGCTAGCGAACACCGGGGAGCTGTTTTTT. Amino acids: CASSLGLANTGELFF.